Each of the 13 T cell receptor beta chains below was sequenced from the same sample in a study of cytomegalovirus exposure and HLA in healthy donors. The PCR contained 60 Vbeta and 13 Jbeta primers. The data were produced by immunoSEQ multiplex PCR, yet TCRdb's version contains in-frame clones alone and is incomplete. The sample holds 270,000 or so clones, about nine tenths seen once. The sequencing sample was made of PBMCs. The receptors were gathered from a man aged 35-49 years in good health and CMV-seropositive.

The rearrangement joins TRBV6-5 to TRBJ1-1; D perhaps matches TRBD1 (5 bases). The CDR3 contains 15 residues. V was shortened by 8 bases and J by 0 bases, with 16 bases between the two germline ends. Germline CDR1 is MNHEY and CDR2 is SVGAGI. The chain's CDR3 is CASGRTGHLNTEAFF. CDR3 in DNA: TGTGCCAGCGGCCGGACCGGACACCTGAACACTGAAGCTTTCTTT.

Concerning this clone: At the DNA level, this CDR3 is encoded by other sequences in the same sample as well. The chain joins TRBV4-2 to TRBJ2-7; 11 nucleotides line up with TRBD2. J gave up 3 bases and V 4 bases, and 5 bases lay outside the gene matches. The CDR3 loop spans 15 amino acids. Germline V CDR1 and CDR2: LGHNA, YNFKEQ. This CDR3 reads CASSPGTSGSYEQYF. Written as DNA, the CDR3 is TGTGCCAGCAGCCCTGGCACTAGCGGGAGCTACGAGCAGTACTTC.

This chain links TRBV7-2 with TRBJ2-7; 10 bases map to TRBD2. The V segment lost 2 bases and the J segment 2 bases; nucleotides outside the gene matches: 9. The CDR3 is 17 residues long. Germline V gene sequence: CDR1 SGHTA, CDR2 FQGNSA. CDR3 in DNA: TGTGCCAGCAGCTTATGGCGAAGCGGGAGGGCCCCCTACGAGCAGTACTTC. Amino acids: CASSLWRSGRAPYEQYF.

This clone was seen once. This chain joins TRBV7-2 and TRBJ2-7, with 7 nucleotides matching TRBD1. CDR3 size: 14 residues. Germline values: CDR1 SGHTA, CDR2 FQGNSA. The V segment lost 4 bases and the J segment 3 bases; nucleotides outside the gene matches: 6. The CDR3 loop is CASSYRGQNYEQYF. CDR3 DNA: TGTGCCAGCAGCTACAGGGGCCAAAACTACGAGCAGTACTTC.

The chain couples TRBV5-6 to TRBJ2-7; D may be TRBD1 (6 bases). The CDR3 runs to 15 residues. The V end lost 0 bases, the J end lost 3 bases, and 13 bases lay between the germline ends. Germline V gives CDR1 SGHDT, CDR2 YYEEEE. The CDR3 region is CASSLAQGQGYEQYF. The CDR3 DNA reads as TGTGCCAGCAGCTTGGCCCAGGGGCAGGGCTACGAGCAGTACTTC.

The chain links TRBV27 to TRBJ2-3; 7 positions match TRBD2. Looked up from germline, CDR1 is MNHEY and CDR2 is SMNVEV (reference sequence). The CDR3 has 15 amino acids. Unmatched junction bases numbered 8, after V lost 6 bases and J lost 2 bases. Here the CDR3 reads CASRPQAGNTDTQYF. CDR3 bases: TGTGCCAGCAGACCCCAAGCGGGAAACACAGATACGCAGTATTTT.

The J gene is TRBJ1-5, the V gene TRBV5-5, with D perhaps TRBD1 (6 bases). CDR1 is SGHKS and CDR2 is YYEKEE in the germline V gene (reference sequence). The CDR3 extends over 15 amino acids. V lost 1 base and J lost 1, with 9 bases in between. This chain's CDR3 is CASSLKGHSNQPQHF. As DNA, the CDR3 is TGTGCCAGCAGCTTGAAGGGACACAGCAATCAGCCCCAGCATTTT.

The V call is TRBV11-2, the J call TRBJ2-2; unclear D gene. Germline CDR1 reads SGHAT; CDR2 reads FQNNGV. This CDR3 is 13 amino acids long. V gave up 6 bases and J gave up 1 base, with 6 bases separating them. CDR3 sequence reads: CASRSLNTGELFF. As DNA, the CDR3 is TGTGCCAGCAGGTCTTTGAACACCGGGGAGCTGTTTTTT.

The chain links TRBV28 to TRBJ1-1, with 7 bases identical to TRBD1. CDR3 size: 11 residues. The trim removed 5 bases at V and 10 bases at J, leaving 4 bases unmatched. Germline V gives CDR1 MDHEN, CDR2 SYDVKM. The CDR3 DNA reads TGTGCCAGCAGTGCCCCAGGGGGAGCTTTCTTT. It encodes CASSAPGGAFF.

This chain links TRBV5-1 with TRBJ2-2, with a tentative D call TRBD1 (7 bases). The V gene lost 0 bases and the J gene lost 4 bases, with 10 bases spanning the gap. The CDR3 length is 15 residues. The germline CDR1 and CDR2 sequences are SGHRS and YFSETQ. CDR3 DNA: TGCGCCAGCAGCTTGGCAGGGGGAGGCACCGGGGAGCTGTTTTTT. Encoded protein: CASSLAGGGTGELFF.

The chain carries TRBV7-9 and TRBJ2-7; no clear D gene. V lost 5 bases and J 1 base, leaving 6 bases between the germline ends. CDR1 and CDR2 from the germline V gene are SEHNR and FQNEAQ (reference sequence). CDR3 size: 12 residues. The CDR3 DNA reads TGTGCCAGCAGCCGAGCGTCCTACGAGCAGTACTTC. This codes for CASSRASYEQYF.

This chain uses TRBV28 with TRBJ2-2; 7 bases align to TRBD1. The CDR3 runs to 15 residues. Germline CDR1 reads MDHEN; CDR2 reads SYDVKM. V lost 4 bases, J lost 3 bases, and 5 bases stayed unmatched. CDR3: CASSSLGTDTGELFF. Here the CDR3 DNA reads TGTGCCAGCAGTTCCCTCGGGACAGACACCGGGGAGCTGTTTTTT.

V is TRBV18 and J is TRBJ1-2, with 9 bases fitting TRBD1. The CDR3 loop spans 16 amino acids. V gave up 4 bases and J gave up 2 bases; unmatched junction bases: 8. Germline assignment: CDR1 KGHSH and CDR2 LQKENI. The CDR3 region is CASSRGPGTGNYGYTF. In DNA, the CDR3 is TGTGCCAGCTCACGCGGACCCGGGACAGGGAACTATGGCTACACCTTC.